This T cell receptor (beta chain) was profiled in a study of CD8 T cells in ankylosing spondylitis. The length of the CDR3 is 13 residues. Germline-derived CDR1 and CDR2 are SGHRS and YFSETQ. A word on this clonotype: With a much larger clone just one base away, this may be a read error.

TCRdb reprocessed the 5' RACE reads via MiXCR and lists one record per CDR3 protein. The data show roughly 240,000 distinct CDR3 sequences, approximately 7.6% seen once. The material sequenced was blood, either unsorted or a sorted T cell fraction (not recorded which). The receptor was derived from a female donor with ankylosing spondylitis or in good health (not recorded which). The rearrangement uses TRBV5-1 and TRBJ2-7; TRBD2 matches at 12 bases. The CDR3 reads CACSLAGGHEQYF. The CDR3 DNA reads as TGCGCCTGCAGCCTAGCGGGAGGGCACGAGCAGTACTTC.